One and the same sample provided the 10 T cell receptor beta chains below, sequenced in a study of T cells in Graves' hyperthyroidism and ophthalmopathy. Template material for amplifying TCR beta CDR3 regions consisted of RNA transcripts. The study used the HTBI primer set for a first-round RT-PCR of the TCR CDR3. TCRdb itself ran the multiplex PCR reads through MiXCR, one entry per CDR3 protein. The table lists fewer than 650,000 distinct CDR3 sequences, 40% to 50% of them singletons, with about 40% in the top ten. The sequenced material came from peripheral blood or thyroid tissue (not recorded which). The receptor set was obtained from an adult woman with Graves' disease, either hyperthyroidism or ophthalmopathy (not recorded which).

This clonotype was detected only a few times. CDR3 region: CASSDRGTGNTF. CDR3 coding DNA: TGTGCCAGCAGCGACAGGGGTACTGGAAACACCTTC. The chain links TRBV9 to TRBJ1-2, with 7 positions matching TRBD1. Germline V CDR1 and CDR2: SGDLS, YYNGEE. The CDR3 spans 12 residues. Germline trimming cut 3 bases from V and 12 bases from J; bases unmatched to any gene: 8.

This clonotype was seen at least ten times. J is TRBJ1-1 and V is TRBV7-2; D gene uncertain. The CDR3 runs to 15 residues. Germline loops: CDR1 SGHTA, CDR2 FQGNSA. V was cut by 5 bases and J by 5 bases, with 18 bases left in between. The CDR3 here is CASSLSPGRRTEAFF. The CDR3 coding sequence is TGTGCCAGCAGCCTTAGCCCTGGGAGGCGAACTGAAGCTTTCTTT. Filled out from reference TRBV7-2 and TRBJ1-1, the complete variable domain reads GAGVSQSPSNKVTEKGKDVELRCDPISGHTALYWYRQSLGQGLEFLIYFQGNSAPDKSGLPSDRFSAERTGGSVSTLTIQRTQQEDSAVYLCASSLSPGRRTEAFFGQGTRLTVV.

This clonotype was detected only once. The J gene is TRBJ1-4, the V gene TRBV6-1; TRBD1 is a possible D gene (5 bases). V was shortened by 4 bases and J by 3 bases, with 9 bases between the two germline ends. Germline V gives CDR1 MNHNS, CDR2 SASEGT. This CDR3 is built from 14 residues. The CDR3: CASSVPGPNEKLFF. CDR3 nucleotide sequence: TGTGCCAGCAGTGTACCGGGGCCTAATGAAAAACTGTTTTTT.

This clonotype has ten or more counts. The J gene is TRBJ2-7, the V gene TRBV20-1; D unresolved. Germline V lookup: CDR1 DFQATT, CDR2 SNEGSKA (reference sequence). CDR3 length: 13 residues. V was trimmed by 4 bases and J by 0 bases, leaving 10 bases between them. The CDR3 coding sequence is TGCAGTGCTACCAAGACAAACTCCTACGAGCAGTACTTC. Protein sequence: CSATKTNSYEQYF.

Concerning this clonotype: This may come from a read error, since a much larger clone is one base off. This chain uses TRBV6-5 with TRBJ2-7, with D perhaps TRBD1 (6 bases). Germline CDR1 reads MNHEY; CDR2 reads SVGAGI. This CDR3 is 13 amino acids long. CDR3 amino acids: CASSRDITYEQHF. Here the CDR3 DNA reads TGTGCCAGCAGTCGGGACATAACCTACGAGCAGCACTTC.

The rearrangement links TRBV2 to TRBJ2-3; D is ambiguous. The CDR3 covers 12 residues. V gave up 6 bases and J gave up 6 bases, with 10 bases separating them. Per the germline V gene, CDR1 is SNHLY and CDR2 is FYNNEI. CDR3 nucleotide sequence: TGTGCCAGCAGGGTCAGTTCGGATACGCAGTATTTT. Translated: CASRVSSDTQYF.

This sequence joins TRBV11-2 and TRBJ1-4; 7 bases fit TRBD1. The CDR3 spans 15 residues. V trimming: 3 bases; J trimming: 5 bases; junction bases outside the gene matches: 6. Germline CDR1 SGHAT, CDR2 FQNNGV. In nucleotides, the CDR3 is TGTGCCAGCAGCTTCCAGGGGGGCCTGAATGAAAAACTGTTTTTT. As protein: CASSFQGGLNEKLFF.

This clonotype is a singleton in its sample. This chain links TRBV2 with TRBJ2-5; TRBD1 agrees at 9 bases. Germline CDR1 and CDR2: SNHLY and FYNNEI. The CDR3 has 16 amino acids. The trim removed 2 bases at V and 3 bases at J, leaving 7 bases unmatched. Written as DNA, the CDR3 is TGTGCCAGCAGTGAAAGAGGACAGGGGAAAGAAGAGACCCAGTACTTC. Protein product: CASSERGQGKEETQYF.

V and J are TRBV7-8 and TRBJ2-7; D is unclear. Per germline, CDR1 SGHVS and CDR2 FQNEAQ. Trimming pared 5 bases from V and 2 bases from J, leaving 10 bases between. The CDR3 loop spans 13 amino acids. The CDR3 coding sequence is TGTGCCAGCAGCCAAACATTAGCCTACGAGCAGTACTTC. Translated, it gives CASSQTLAYEQYF.

The CDR3 DNA reads TGTGCCATCAGCGGTACCATGGGCACTGAAGCTTTCTTT. As protein: CAISGTMGTEAFF. V usage is TRBV10-3 and J usage is TRBJ1-1, with D hard to call. This CDR3 contains 13 residues. In germline, CDR1 is ENHRY, CDR2 SYGVKD. V lost 6 bases, J lost 4 bases, and 12 bases lay in between.